Presented here are 7 T cell receptor beta chains from one specimen sequenced in a study of blood T cell repertoires in COVID-19. The table came from immunoSEQ multiplex PCR; TCRdb's copy has only in-frame clones and leaves some out. The sample includes 250,000 to 400,000 clones, 88% of them seen just once. The sequenced material came from peripheral blood. These receptors all stem from a woman in her twenties or thirties with COVID-19, enrolled during active disease.

The V gene is TRBV4-3, the J gene TRBJ2-5, with 16 nucleotides matching TRBD2. Germline V lookup: CDR1 LGHNA, CDR2 YSLEER. The V and J ends lost 2 bases and 0 bases, in that order; junction bases with no gene match: 3. This CDR3 is built from 18 residues. The CDR3 DNA is TGCGCCAGCAGCCAAACGGGACTAGCGGGGGGGTACCAAGAGACCCAGTACTTC. The encoded protein is CASSQTGLAGGYQETQYF.

The rearrangement links TRBV2 to TRBJ2-7; possibly TRBD2 for D (5 bases). V dropped 8 bases and J dropped 4 bases, with 21 bases sitting between them. CDR1 SNHLY and CDR2 FYNNEI come from the germline V gene. CDR3 length: 15 amino acids. The CDR3 here is CASSIGSLSGYEQYF. In DNA, the CDR3 is TGTGCCAGCTCTATCGGAAGTCTGTCGGGGTACGAGCAGTACTTC.

A single count supports this clone. This chain uses TRBV19 with TRBJ1-2; 8 bases are a match to TRBD1. V shed 7 bases, J shed 2 bases, and the junction held 6 bases outside the gene matches. The CDR3 has 14 amino acids. In germline, CDR1 is LNHDA, CDR2 SQIVND (reference sequence). CDR3 loop: CASTRTGKNYGYTF. Here the CDR3 DNA reads TGTGCCAGTACCAGGACAGGGAAAAACTATGGCTACACCTTC.

The chain couples TRBV5-4 to TRBJ2-2; the match to TRBD2 covers 8 bases. CDR1 is SGHNT and CDR2 is YYREEE in the germline V gene (reference sequence). J was trimmed by 7 bases and V by 2 bases; bases with no gene match: 7. The CDR3 is made up of 15 amino acids. The CDR3 nucleotides are TGTGCCAGCAGCTTCCGGGGGGGCATCGTCGGGGAGCTGTTTTTT. It yields the protein CASSFRGGIVGELFF. Full variable domain (rest looked up from reference TRBV5-4 and TRBJ2-2): ETGVTQSPTHLIKTRGQQVTLRCSSQSGHNTVSWYQQALGQGPQFIFQYYREEENGRGNFPPRFSGLQFPNYSSELNVNALELDDSALYLCASSFRGGIVGELFFGEGSRLTVL.

The rearrangement uses TRBV5-1 and TRBJ1-6, with 9 nucleotides matching TRBD1. Germline CDR1 and CDR2: SGHRS and YFSETQ. Unmatched junction bases numbered 6, after V lost 0 bases and J lost 11 bases. The CDR3 is 15 residues long. This CDR3 is CASSLGDRDFTPLHF. CDR3 DNA: TGCGCCAGCAGCTTGGGGGACAGGGATTTCACACCCCTCCACTTT.

The V gene is TRBV9, the J gene TRBJ1-2; 8 nucleotides agree with TRBD1. CDR3 length: 15 amino acids. The V segment lost 3 bases and the J segment 3 bases; nucleotides outside the gene matches: 7. CDR1 and CDR2 from the germline V gene are SGDLS and YYNGEE. CDR3 DNA: TGTGCCAGCAGCGGAGGACAGGGTTATCACTATGGCTACACCTTC. The encoded protein is CASSGGQGYHYGYTF.

In DNA, the CDR3 is TGTGCCAGCAGCTTAAAGATGCAGGGGGCGGTTATAACCGGGGAGCTGTTTTTT. Translating it yields CASSLKMQGAVITGELFF. This chain connects TRBV7-2 to TRBJ2-2; 8 bases line up with TRBD1. Germline values: CDR1 SGHTA, CDR2 FQGNSA. After removal of 2 bases from V and 5 bases from J, the junction contained 13 bases not matched to a gene. The CDR3 extends over 18 amino acids.